This T cell receptor beta chain was sequenced during a study of blood T cells in healthy people across ages. Trimming removed 1 base at V and 0 bases at J, with 11 bases between. The CDR3 covers 16 residues. Germline V gene sequence: CDR1 SGHTA, CDR2 FQGTGA. Through a sample-barcoded 5' primer and a J-beta primer mix, a second PCR was run for roughly 6 to 12 cycles. TCRdb called the 5' RACE reads again in MiXCR, with one record for every CDR3 protein. The sample records about 1.5 million distinct CDR3 sequences, 42% being singletons. The chain joins TRBV7-3 to TRBJ2-3, with D possibly being TRBD2 (6 bases). Sequenced input: blood. This receptor was identified in a woman between 18 and 29 years old in good health. Here the CDR3 DNA reads TGTGCCAGCAGCTTAATCGTCGGGAGCAGCACAGATACGCAGTATTTT. This codes for CASSLIVGSSTDTQYF.